The 29 T cell receptor beta chains below were found in one sample sequenced in a study of tumor and adjacent non-tumor tissue in lung cancer. This sample's RNA came from whole unsorted tissue. The normal lung tissue was taken more than 3 cm from the tumor edge. The library came from three nested PCR rounds adapted from ARM-PCR protocols. TCRdb reprocessed the multiplex PCR reads with MiXCR, giving one entry per CDR3 protein. The table lists around 75,000 distinct CDR3 sequences, roughly 75% of them singletons, with around a quarter in the top ten. Sequenced sample: distant non-tumor lung tissue. The receptors here all came from a woman aged 45-59 years with non-small cell lung cancer.

A remark on this clonotype: Given the absence of the conserved phenylalanine or tryptophan at the CDR3 end, a read error is likely. The rearrangement uses TRBV20-1 and TRBJ2-2; 12 positions agree with TRBD2. V lost 5 bases, J lost 3 bases, and 10 bases stayed unmatched. Germline V gene lookup returns CDR1 DFQATT and CDR2 SNEGSKA (reference sequence). The CDR3 is 17 amino acids. CDR3 DNA: TGCAGTGCTGGAAAGTACGGACTAGCGGGATACACCGGGGAGCTGTTTATT. This sequence encodes CSAGKYGLAGYTGELFI.

Turning to this clonotype: Its ends do not fully match the called genes, so a read error is possible. The chain joins TRBV28 to TRBJ1-2; 7 nucleotides match TRBD1. Per the germline V gene, CDR1 is MDHEN and CDR2 is SYDVKM. The CDR3 is 14 amino acids. The DNA of the CDR3 is TGTGCCAACAGCCTTCTGGGGACAGACTATGGCTACATCTTC. This translates into CANSLLGTDYGYIF.

Many counts were recorded for this clonotype. V and J are TRBV28 and TRBJ2-7; D is uncertain. CDR1 MDHEN and CDR2 SYDVKM come from the germline V gene. V was trimmed by 0 bases and J by 5 bases, leaving 5 bases between them. This CDR3 region has 12 residues. For the CDR3, the DNA is TGTGCCAGCAGTTTATGGGTGGACGAGCAGTACTTC. Amino acid sequence: CASSLWVDEQYF.

Of note for this clonotype: A single base separates this from a much larger clone, so it may be a read error. The V call is TRBV12-3 or TRBV12-4, the J call TRBJ2-1; tentatively, D is TRBD1 (6 bases). The V end was cut by 5 bases, the J end by 8 bases, with 16 bases between. The CDR3 is 14 residues long. The CDR3 protein is CASSPGHSDDEQFF. DNA of the CDR3: TGTGCCAGCAGTCCGGGACACTCAGACGATGAGCAGTTCTTC.

A word on this clonotype: A much bigger clone sits one base away, suggesting this may be a read error. The chain couples TRBV20-1 to TRBJ2-1; a weak D match, TRBD1 (5 bases). This CDR3 region has 14 residues. V was trimmed by 5 bases and J by 2 bases, leaving 13 bases between them. From germline, CDR1 is DFQATT and CDR2 SNEGSKA (reference sequence). The DNA for the CDR3 is TGCAGTGCTCCACCAGCAGGGACCTACAATGAGCAGTTCTTC. It translates to CSAPPAGTYNEQFF.

The chain links TRBV28 to TRBJ2-7, with 9 bases that match TRBD1. In germline, CDR1 is MDHEN, CDR2 SYDVKM. The CDR3 has 16 amino acids. J was trimmed by 1 base and V by 7 bases; bases with no gene match: 11. The CDR3 is CASKPGQGIRSYEQYF. CDR3 sequence (DNA): TGTGCCAGCAAACCGGGACAGGGAATTAGGTCCTACGAGCAGTACTTC.

Worth noting for this clonotype: This sequence may be a read error, since a much larger clone differs from it by one base. No conserved phenylalanine or tryptophan is present at the end of the CDR3, so a read error is the likely explanation. The genes are TRBV20-1 and TRBJ2-3, with D unresolved. V lost 1 base to trimming and J lost 5 bases, with 16 bases between them. Germline CDR1 DFQATT, CDR2 SNEGSKA (reference sequence). The CDR3 consists of 15 residues. The CDR3 coding sequence is TGCAGTGCTAGAGTCGCCTTGGCCCCGAGAGATACGCAGTATCTT. Its protein product is CSARVALAPRDTQYL.

The CDR3 coding sequence is TGTGCCAGCAGCTCAGCGGGCTCAAGCACAGATACGCAGTATTTT. It codes for CASSSAGSSTDTQYF. This chain joins TRBV7-8 and TRBJ2-3; tentative D call: TRBD2 (6 bases). V was cut by 4 bases and J by 0 bases, with 11 bases left in between. Per the germline V gene, CDR1 is SGHVS and CDR2 is FQNEAQ. The CDR3 loop spans 15 amino acids. The full variable domain, rest sourced from reference TRBV7-8 and TRBJ2-3, is GAGVSQSPRYKVAKRGQDVALRCDPISGHVSLFWYQQALGQGPEFLTYFQNEAQLDKSGLPSDRFFAERPEGSVSTLKIQRTQQEDSAVYLCASSSAGSSTDTQYFGPGTRLTVL.

This clonotype was seen repeatedly, ten times or more. The chain carries TRBV6-1 and TRBJ2-1; possible D gene TRBD2, 6 bases. This CDR3 is 15 amino acids long. Looked up from germline, CDR1 is MNHNS and CDR2 is SASEGT. V was shortened by 0 bases and J by 1 base, with 7 bases between the two germline ends. This chain's CDR3 is CASSEAAGSYNEQFF. The CDR3 coding sequence is TGTGCCAGCAGTGAAGCTGCGGGGTCCTACAATGAGCAGTTCTTC.

The CDR3: CSAHQSSADQGYF. CDR3 nucleotide sequence: TGCAGTGCTCATCAGTCGTCTGCGGATCAAGGGTATTTT. The V and J genes are TRBV20-1 and TRBJ2-3; no definite D call. CDR1 is DFQATT and CDR2 is SNEGSKA in the germline V gene (reference sequence). The CDR3 totals 13 residues. Trimming took 5 bases from V and 14 from J, leaving 23 bases between them.

Details on this clonotype: A much larger clone differs by one base, so this may be a read error. The gene calls are TRBV6-1 and TRBJ1-1; TRBD1 might be the D (5 bases). Trimming pared 7 bases from V and 1 base from J, leaving 25 bases between. The CDR3 length is 18 residues. Germline-derived CDR1 and CDR2 are MNHNS and SASEGT. This chain's CDR3 is CASMLLGEPGWANTEAFF. The CDR3, as DNA: TGTGCCAGCATGTTATTAGGGGAACCTGGGTGGGCGAACACTGAAGCTTTCTTT.

With regard to this clonotype: A much more abundant neighbour one base away suggests this may be a read error. The chain is built from TRBV5-6 and TRBJ2-1, with D possibly matching TRBD1 (5 bases). CDR1 and CDR2 (germline): SGHDT, YYEEEE. CDR3 length equals 15 residues. V lost 0 bases and J 5 bases, leaving 12 bases between the germline ends. CDR3 nucleotide sequence: TGTGCCAGCAGCTTGGGGGGCCACCACAACAATGAGCAGTTCTTC. Translated, it gives CASSLGGHHNNEQFF.

This clonotype was counted between two and nine times. The junction differs from germline at one of its ends, possibly a read error. The gene calls are TRBV6-2 or TRBV6-3 and TRBJ2-7, with 12 bases that match TRBD2. The CDR3 is 15 amino acids. Looked up from germline, CDR1 is MNHEY and CDR2 is SVGEGT. CDR3 nucleotides: TGTACCAGCAGCACGACTAGCGGGAGTTCCTACGAGCAGTACTTC. Its protein product is CTSSTTSGSSYEQYF.

For this clonotype: One end of the junction fails to match germline, which may point to a read error. V is TRBV20-1 and J is TRBJ1-1; D not resolved. Per germline, CDR1 DFQATT and CDR2 SNEGSKA (reference sequence). CDR3 length equals 11 residues. In DNA form, the CDR3 reads TGCAGTGCTTGTCGGGAGACTGAAGCTTTTTTT. Amino acid sequence: CSACRETEAFF.

This clonotype was detected many times. The chain is built from TRBV7-9 and TRBJ2-4, with a weak D call TRBD1 (5 bases). Germline lookup yields CDR1 SEHNR and CDR2 FQNEAQ (reference sequence). CDR3 length: 14 amino acids. Trimming took off 2 bases at V and 3 bases at J, with 8 bases between the two ends. CDR3 sequence (DNA): TGTGCCAGCAGCTTAAGTCAGGGCAAAAACATTCAGTACTTC. Translating gives CASSLSQGKNIQYF.

In the case of this clonotype: A read error is possible here, since a much larger clone lies one base away. The chain is built from TRBV20-1 and TRBJ2-7, with 8 bases matching TRBD2. CDR1 is DFQATT and CDR2 is SNEGSKA in the germline V gene (reference sequence). V dropped 8 bases and J dropped 3; count of bases not matched to a gene: 6. This CDR3 is 12 amino acids long. The DNA for the CDR3 is TGCAGTACTTGGACTAGCATCTACGAGCAGTACTTC. Protein product: CSTWTSIYEQYF.

For this clonotype: With a much larger clone just one base away, this may be a read error. The CDR3 end shows no conserved phenylalanine or tryptophan, and so a read error is likely. The rearrangement uses TRBV28 and TRBJ2-7; 8 bases are shared with TRBD1. This CDR3 comprises 13 residues. The ends lost 6 bases at V and 4 bases at J; junction bases unmatched: 5. CDR1 and CDR2 (germline): MDHEN, SYDVKM. CDR3 bases: TGTGCCAGCAGCCTCAGGGGGCTGTACGAGCAGTACCTC. Amino acid sequence: CASSLRGLYEQYL.

V is TRBV7-8 and J is TRBJ2-7; D is tentatively TRBD1 or TRBD2 (5 bases each). Germline assignment: CDR1 SGHVS and CDR2 FQNEAQ. This CDR3 region has 13 residues. The V end lost 8 bases, the J end lost 1 base, and 12 bases lay between the germline ends. CDR3 DNA sequence: TGTGCCAGCGGCTGGGGACCGTCCTACGAGCAGTACTTC. Translation gives CASGWGPSYEQYF. The full variable domain, in which reference TRBV7-8 and TRBJ2-7 provide the parts outside the CDR3, is GAGVSQSPRYKVAKRGQDVALRCDPISGHVSLFWYQQALGQGPEFLTYFQNEAQLDKSGLPSDRFFAERPEGSVSTLKIQRTQQEDSAVYLCASGWGPSYEQYFGPGTRLTVT.

The V gene is TRBV20-1, the J gene TRBJ2-7; 8 nucleotides agree with TRBD1. Germline CDR1 reads DFQATT; CDR2 reads SNEGSKA (reference sequence). The CDR3 extends over 14 amino acids. The trim removed 5 bases at V and 0 bases at J, leaving 6 bases unmatched. CDR3 sequence (DNA): TGCAGTGCTCCACTACAGGGGGACTCCTACGAGCAGTACTTC. It specifies CSAPLQGDSYEQYF.

Only one count was recorded for this clonotype. The chain joins TRBV20-1 to TRBJ1-3; D is unclear. Germline V gene lookup returns CDR1 DFQATT and CDR2 SNEGSKA (reference sequence). V was cut by 3 bases and J by 4 bases, with 16 bases left in between. This CDR3 comprises 15 residues. CDR3 bases: TGCAGTGCTAGCGCAAGGGCTGTGTCCGGAAACACCATATATTTT. It is translated as CSASARAVSGNTIYF.

Worth noting for this clonotype: Since a much larger clone is just one base distant, this may be a read error. The chain couples TRBV20-1 to TRBJ1-6, with 7 bases lining up with TRBD1. The J segment lost 9 bases and the V segment lost 7 bases, leaving 9 bases of the junction unmatched. Germline V gene data show CDR1 as DFQATT and CDR2 as SNEGSKA (reference sequence). This CDR3 comprises 13 residues. CDR3 loop: CSGSGQRFSPLHF. The CDR3 DNA follows: TGCAGTGGATCGGGACAGCGGTTTTCACCCCTCCACTTT.

This clonotype was counted many times. The chain employs TRBV29-1 and TRBJ2-1, with D perhaps matching TRBD2 (6 bases). The CDR3 has 14 residues. Germline V gene data show CDR1 as SQVTM and CDR2 as ANQGSEA. Deletions cut 6 bases from V and 5 bases from J, with 17 bases between. CDR3 nucleotide sequence: TGCAGCGTACGCCGGGGGAAAGGAAACAATGAGCAGTTCTTC. Translating it yields CSVRRGKGNNEQFF.

The chain employs TRBV29-1 and TRBJ2-5; tentatively, D is TRBD1 (5 bases). Trimming took off 3 bases at V and 2 bases at J, with 16 bases between the two ends. The CDR3 extends over 15 amino acids. Germline loops: CDR1 SQVTM, CDR2 ANQGSEA. CDR3 in amino acids: CSVEGPTGAQETQYF. CDR3 nucleotide sequence: TGCAGCGTTGAGGGTCCTACAGGCGCGCAAGAGACCCAGTACTTC.

This clonotype showed up just once. A much larger clone differs from this one at a single base, so this may be a read error. The gene calls are TRBV20-1 and TRBJ2-4; no clear D. The CDR3 totals 15 residues. Trimming removed 3 bases from V and 0 bases from J, with 12 bases in between. CDR1 and CDR2 (germline): DFQATT, SNEGSKA (reference sequence). CDR3 sequence reads: CSAREYGVAKNIQYF. CDR3 nucleotide sequence: TGCAGTGCTAGGGAATACGGAGTAGCCAAAAACATTCAGTACTTC.

For this clonotype: The DNA is omitted, as the CDR3 cannot be located on it reliably, and the CDR3 follows TCRdb's listing. The chain links TRBV28 to TRBJ2-7. The CDR3 is 12 residues long, counting both termini. Germline loops: CDR1 MDHEN, CDR2 SYDVKM. CDR3 in amino acids: CASSILDGEQYF.

This clonotype was recorded only once. Relative to the germline gene, one junction end is altered; a read error may explain this. The gene calls are TRBV11-1 and TRBJ1-1; D is unclear. Germline V gives CDR1 SGHAT, CDR2 FQDESV (reference sequence). The CDR3 runs to 13 residues. CDR3 sequence reads: CANSLEQDTEVFF. CDR3 nucleotides: TGTGCCAACAGCTTAGAACAAGACACTGAAGTTTTCTTT.

The V gene is TRBV29-1, the J gene TRBJ1-3; no clear D. CDR1 is SQVTM and CDR2 is ANQGSEA in the germline V gene. V gave up 5 bases and J gave up 8 bases, with 16 bases separating them. This CDR3 has 13 amino acids. The CDR3 spells CSVWTDSEDTIYF. CDR3 nucleotides: TGCAGCGTTTGGACGGACTCTGAAGACACCATATATTTT.

The chain uses TRBV30 and TRBJ2-2, with 10 nucleotides matching TRBD1. Germline V gene data show CDR1 as GTSNPN and CDR2 as SVGIG (reference sequence). Losses at the gene ends were 4 bases for V and 4 bases for J; bases not matched to a gene: 6. This CDR3 comprises 15 residues. CDR3 residues: CAWTPTGGGTGELFF. The DNA of the CDR3 is TGTGCCTGGACCCCGACAGGGGGCGGCACCGGGGAGCTGTTTTTT.

The V call is TRBV21-1, the J call TRBJ2-1; the D segment call TRBD2 is taken from the table without a DNA check. TRBV21-1 is given as a pseudogene. This CDR3 has 18 residues. The CDR3 nucleotides are TGTGCCAGCAGAGAAAGTAGGGGGAGGAAAGGGTCCTACAATGAGCAGTTCTTC. Translated, it gives CASRESRGRKGSYNEQFF.